This T cell receptor (beta chain) was profiled in a study of T-cell memory formation after mild COVID-19. Study-wide context: Clustering of TCRs was largely donor specific. Study-wide results and limits: Shrinking CD4+ clones resided mostly in CM and EM, and CD8+ ones in EMRA. Researchers found some responding clones in pre-infection memory, a sign that cross-reactive memory joined.

CDR1 is DFQATT, CDR2 SNEGSKA, per germline (reference sequence). V dropped 5 bases and J dropped 2 bases, with 12 bases sitting between them. The CDR3 has 13 amino acids. In the case of this clonotype: Antigen specificity is unknown.

The authors produced TCR alpha and TCR beta cDNA libraries with sample barcodes and UMIs by 5'RACE using constant-segment primers. TCRdb re-derived calls from the 5' RACE reads in MiXCR, one entry per CDR3 protein. Of some 150,000 distinct CDR3 sequences in the sample, roughly a fifth were seen once. This sequence was found in an adult woman who had mild COVID-19 (a few samples of this study predate the infection). Cell type and time point are not known. Sequences were obtained from PBMCs or a T cell subset sorted from them (not recorded which). The gene calls are TRBV20-1 and TRBJ2-5; the D gene is possibly TRBD1 (5 bases). The CDR3, as DNA: TGCAGTGCTCCCAGGGCAGCTCAAGAGACCCAGTACTTC. This encodes CSAPRAAQETQYF.